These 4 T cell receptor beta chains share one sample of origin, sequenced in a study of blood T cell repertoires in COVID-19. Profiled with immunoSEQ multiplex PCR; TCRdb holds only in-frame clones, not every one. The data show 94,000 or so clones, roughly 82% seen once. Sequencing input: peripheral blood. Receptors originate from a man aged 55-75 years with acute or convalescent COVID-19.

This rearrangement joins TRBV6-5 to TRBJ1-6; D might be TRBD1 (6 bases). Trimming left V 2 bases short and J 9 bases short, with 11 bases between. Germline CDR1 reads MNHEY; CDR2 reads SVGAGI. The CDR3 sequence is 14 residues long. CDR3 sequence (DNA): TGTGCCAGCAGTTACCTTGACAGGACTTCACCCCTCCACTTT. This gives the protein CASSYLDRTSPLHF.

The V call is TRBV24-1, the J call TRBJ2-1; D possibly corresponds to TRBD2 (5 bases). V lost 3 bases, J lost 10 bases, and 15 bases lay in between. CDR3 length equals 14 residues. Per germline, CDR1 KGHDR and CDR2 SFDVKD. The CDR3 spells CATSDAGRVVEQFF. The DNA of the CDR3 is TGTGCCACCAGTGATGCGGGCCGCGTGGTAGAGCAGTTCTTC.

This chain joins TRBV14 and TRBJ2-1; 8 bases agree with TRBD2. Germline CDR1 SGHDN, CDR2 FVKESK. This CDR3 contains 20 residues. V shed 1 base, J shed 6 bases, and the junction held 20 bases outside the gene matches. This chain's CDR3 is CASSQVTPFQGSGVFNEQFF. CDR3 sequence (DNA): TGTGCCAGCAGCCAAGTCACCCCATTCCAGGGTAGCGGGGTTTTCAATGAGCAGTTCTTC. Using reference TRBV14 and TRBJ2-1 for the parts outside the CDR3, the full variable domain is EAGVTQFPSHSVIEKGQTVTLRCDPISGHDNLYWYRRVMGKEIKFLLHFVKESKQDESGMPNNRFLAERTGGTYSTLKVQPAELEDSGVYFCASSQVTPFQGSGVFNEQFFGPGTRLTVL.

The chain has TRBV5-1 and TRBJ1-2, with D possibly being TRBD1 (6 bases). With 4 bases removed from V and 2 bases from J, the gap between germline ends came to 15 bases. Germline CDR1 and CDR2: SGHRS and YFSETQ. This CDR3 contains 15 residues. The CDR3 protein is CASSPLDSRNYGYTF. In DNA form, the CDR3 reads TGCGCCAGCAGCCCCCTGGACAGCAGAAACTATGGCTACACCTTC.